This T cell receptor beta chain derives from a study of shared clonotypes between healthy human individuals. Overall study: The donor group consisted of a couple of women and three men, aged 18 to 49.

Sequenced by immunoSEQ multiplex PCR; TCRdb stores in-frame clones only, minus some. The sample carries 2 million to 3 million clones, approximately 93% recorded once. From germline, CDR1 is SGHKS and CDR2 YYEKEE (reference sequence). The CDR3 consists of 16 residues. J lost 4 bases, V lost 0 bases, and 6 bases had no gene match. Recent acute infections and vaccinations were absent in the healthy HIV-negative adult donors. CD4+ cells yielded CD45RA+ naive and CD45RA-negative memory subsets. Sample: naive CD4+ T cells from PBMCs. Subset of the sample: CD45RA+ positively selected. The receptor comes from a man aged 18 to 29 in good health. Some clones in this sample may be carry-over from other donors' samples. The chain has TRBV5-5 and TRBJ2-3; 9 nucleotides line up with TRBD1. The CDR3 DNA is TGTGCCAGCAGCTTGGCCGGGACAGGGCTCGCAGATACGCAGTATTTT. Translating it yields CASSLAGTGLADTQYF.